These T cell receptor beta chains were read from a single sample in a study of cytomegalovirus exposure and HLA in healthy donors. Some clones are missing from TCRdb's copy, which holds only in-frame ones; the method was immunoSEQ multiplex PCR. The sample lists under 250,000 clones; more than 70% were seen once. Sequenced sample: PBMCs. The receptor source for this set is a human donor in good health. Both conserved end residues are part of each CDR3. A D gene is named only where the DNA matches it firmly. Part of the rows lack a size; the others show once, few, many or a class for expanded clones.

D	size	V	J	CDR3	DNA
-	-	TRBV25-1	TRBJ1-2	CASSAWGEDGYTF	TGTGCCAGCAGTGCTTGGGGGGAAGACGGCTACACCTTC
-	-	TRBV5-8	TRBJ1-2	CASSFLGQNYGYTF	TGTGCCAGCAGCTTCTTAGGACAGAACTATGGCTACACCTTC
TRBD1	-	TRBV4-1	TRBJ2-1	CASSQDRREQFF	TGCGCCAGCAGCCAGGACAGGCGTGAGCAGTTCTTC
TRBD2	-	TRBV11-3	TRBJ2-1	CASSLTSGRAIYNEQFF	TGTGCCAGCAGCCTAACTAGCGGGAGGGCAATCTACAATGAGCAGTTCTTC
-	-	TRBV2	TRBJ1-5	CASSEGGPREPQHF	TGTGCCAGCAGTGAGGGAGGTCCCAGAGAGCCCCAGCATTTT
TRBD1	-	TRBV4-2	TRBJ2-3	CASSQNGQGETDTQYF	TGTGCCAGCAGCCAGAACGGACAGGGGGAGACAGATACGCAGTATTTT
TRBD2	-	TRBV7-2	TRBJ2-7	CASSLGRTSGEQYF	TGTGCCAGCAGCTTGGGGAGGACTAGCGGCGAGCAGTACTTC
TRBD1	-	TRBV6-1	TRBJ2-2	CASTGTGGDTGELFF	TGTGCCAGCACTGGGACAGGGGGCGACACCGGGGAGCTGTTTTTT
-	few	TRBV7-9	TRBJ1-4	CASSLGGNRNEKLFF	TGTGCCAGCAGCTTAGGCGGGAACCGTAATGAAAAACTGTTTTTT
TRBD2	-	TRBV18	TRBJ2-3	CASSPVQIGTSGTDTQYF	TGTGCCAGCTCACCAGTCCAGATTGGGACTAGCGGCACAGATACGCAGTATTTT
-	-	TRBV6-1	TRBJ2-3	CASSDRDGTDTQYF	TGTGCCAGCAGTGACAGGGATGGGACAGATACGCAGTATTTT
TRBD1	-	TRBV28	TRBJ2-6	CASRVTGFSSGANVLTF	TGTGCCAGCAGGGTGACAGGGTTCAGCTCTGGGGCCAACGTCCTGACTTTC
TRBD2	-	TRBV7-7	TRBJ2-3	CASSPGLAGGTDTQYF	TGTGCTAGCAGCCCAGGACTAGCGGGAGGTACAGATACGCAGTATTTT
-	-	TRBV15	TRBJ2-7	CATSRAFSRYEQYF	TGTGCCACCAGCAGAGCTTTTAGCCGGTACGAGCAGTACTTC